These 4 T cell receptor beta chains came from one sample sequenced in a study of T-cell reconstitution after alpha-beta-depleted transplantation in children. Researchers prepared the TCRbeta library using unique molecular identifiers, the study reports. TCRdb independently ran MiXCR on the PCR reads; one entry per CDR3 protein. This sample has about 980,000 distinct CDR3 sequences, with roughly 31% found just once. The input for sequencing was PBMCs, mostly from graft donor cells, taken 360 days after TCRalphabeta/CD19-depleted stem cell transplant. These TCRs come from a boy in the first two years of life who had a stem cell transplant for SCID, so the T cells may come from the graft donor.

This clonotype has just a few counts. This chain joins TRBV10-3 and TRBJ1-1; TRBD1 aligns across 10 bases. Germline V gene lookup returns CDR1 ENHRY and CDR2 SYGVKD. The CDR3 is 13 amino acids. J lost 0 bases, V lost 8 bases, and 0 bases had no gene match. The CDR3 DNA follows: TGTGCCATCGGACAGGGGGTGAACACTGAAGCTTTCTTT. It yields the protein CAIGQGVNTEAFF.

This chain connects TRBV29-1 to TRBJ1-1; tentative D call: TRBD1 (6 bases). This CDR3 has 13 amino acids. V was trimmed by 8 bases and J by 1 base, leaving 14 bases between them. Germline V gene data show CDR1 as SQVTM and CDR2 as ANQGSEA. CDR3 region: CSSPGGANTEAFF. In DNA, the CDR3 is TGCAGCTCCCCTGGGGGGGCGAACACTGAAGCTTTCTTT.

This clonotype was counted many times. The gene calls are TRBV28 and TRBJ2-7; TRBD2 is a possible D gene (6 bases). This CDR3 has 17 residues. Trimming left V 5 bases short and J 0 bases short, with 20 bases between. Germline V gives CDR1 MDHEN, CDR2 SYDVKM. This CDR3 reads CASSMRPFGGLSYEQYF. CDR3 in DNA: TGTGCCAGCAGTATGCGGCCGTTCGGAGGGCTCTCCTACGAGCAGTACTTC.

The V and J genes are TRBV12-3 or TRBV12-4 and TRBJ1-1; D is uncertain. Trimming stripped 8 bases from V and 6 bases from J, with 19 bases between. The CDR3 sequence is 14 residues long. The CDR3 sequence is CASLPETMLAEAFF. CDR3 DNA: TGTGCCAGCCTCCCTGAGACAATGCTGGCTGAAGCTTTCTTT.